What follows are 31 T cell receptor beta chains derived from one specimen sequenced in a study of OX40 agonist ivuxolimab in advanced cancers. Repertoires were generated with immunoSEQ multiplex PCR, while TCRdb's copy carries only in-frame clones and drops some. Counted here are 70,000 to 95,000 clones, around nine tenths occurring once; the ten biggest clones make up around 3%. The sequences come from CD4+ or CD8+ T cells sorted from blood, collected in a trial of the OX40 agonist ivuxolimab. These receptors were obtained from an adult with an advanced solid tumor such as melanoma, head and neck, liver or kidney cancer.

The chain links TRBV11-2 to TRBJ2-5, with 7 nucleotides matching TRBD2. Trimming at V came to 4 bases and at J to 5 bases, leaving 7 bases not matched to a gene. The CDR3 extends over 14 amino acids. Germline V lookup: CDR1 SGHAT, CDR2 FQNNGV. The CDR3 bases are TGTGCCAGCAGCTACAGCGGGACGAGGGAGACCCAGTACTTC. Translation: CASSYSGTRETQYF.

This chain joins TRBV28 and TRBJ1-5; 7 bases are a match to TRBD1. V lost 2 bases, J lost 4 bases, and 2 bases stayed unmatched. This CDR3 region has 14 residues. Germline V gene lookup returns CDR1 MDHEN and CDR2 SYDVKM. CDR3 in amino acids: CASSLAGGNQPQHF. The CDR3 region has the DNA TGTGCCAGCAGTTTAGCAGGGGGGAATCAGCCCCAGCATTTT.

The chain uses TRBV7-9 and TRBJ2-5; 7 nucleotides match TRBD1. CDR1 is SEHNR, CDR2 FQNEAQ, per germline (reference sequence). V trimming: 1 base; J trimming: 6 bases; junction bases outside the gene matches: 14. CDR3 length equals 17 residues. CDR3 nucleotides: TGTGCCAGCAGCTTAGTAGTGTACCTCCGGGACAGAAAGACCCAGTACTTC. It translates to CASSLVVYLRDRKTQYF.

The CDR3 region is CASSESRENIQYF. The CDR3, as DNA: TGCGCCAGCAGTGAGTCGAGGGAAAACATTCAGTACTTC. V and J are TRBV10-1 and TRBJ2-4, with a possible D match to TRBD2 (5 bases). The V end lost 0 bases, the J end lost 5 bases, and 5 bases lay between the germline ends. Per germline, CDR1 WNHNN and CDR2 SYGVQD (reference sequence). CDR3 length equals 13 residues.

The chain combines TRBV5-1 with TRBJ2-1, with TRBD2 identical over 7 bases. V shed 6 bases and J 2 bases; nucleotides not matched to a gene: 8. This CDR3 is 15 amino acids long. Germline assignment: CDR1 SGHRS and CDR2 YFSETQ. CDR3 region: CASTETGGPYNEQFF. The CDR3 bases are TGCGCCAGCACCGAGACGGGGGGACCCTACAATGAGCAGTTCTTC.

The chain joins TRBV5-4 to TRBJ2-1; D is possibly TRBD2 (5 bases). V lost 2 bases, J lost 5 bases, and 14 bases lay in between. Germline loops: CDR1 SGHNT, CDR2 YYREEE (reference sequence). The CDR3 is 15 amino acids. This CDR3 is CASSLPRGSHNEQFF. As DNA, the CDR3 is TGTGCCAGCAGCTTACCCAGAGGGTCCCACAATGAGCAGTTCTTC.

The chain uses TRBV7-2 and TRBJ2-5; tentatively, D is TRBD1 (6 bases). The better agreement between TRBJ2-7 and the DNA end casts doubt on the J call. The CDR3 spans 14 residues. In germline, CDR1 is SGHTA, CDR2 FQGNSA. The CDR3 spells CASSLQGQAYEQYF. CDR3 in DNA: TGTGCCAGCAGCCTTCAGGGGCAGGCCTACGAGCAGTACTTC.

The chain is built from TRBV9 and TRBJ1-4, with D uncertain. The V end was cut by 5 bases, the J end by 8 bases, with 16 bases between. CDR3 size: 14 residues. From germline, CDR1 is SGDLS and CDR2 YYNGEE. In nucleotides, the CDR3 is TGTGCCAGCAGTGGACCCCCGGAGGGCGAAAAACTGTTTTTT. The encoded protein is CASSGPPEGEKLFF.

The J gene is TRBJ2-7, the V gene TRBV10-3; the D gene is possibly TRBD1 (5 bases). The CDR3 consists of 15 residues. Germline V gene lookup returns CDR1 ENHRY and CDR2 SYGVKD. With 5 bases removed from V and 4 bases from J, the gap between germline ends came to 18 bases. This CDR3 reads CAISWTPSGTYEQYF. The CDR3 DNA reads as TGTGCCATCAGTTGGACACCCTCGGGTACGTACGAGCAGTACTTC.

This clone was counted a single time. This chain links TRBV6-4 with TRBJ1-1; 7 positions match TRBD1. CDR1 MRHNA and CDR2 SNTAGT come from the germline V gene. V trimming: 4 bases; J trimming: 6 bases; junction bases outside the gene matches: 8. The CDR3 runs to 14 residues. CDR3 protein: CASSASGGIAEAFF. The CDR3 region has the DNA TGTGCCAGCAGTGCCTCAGGGGGTATCGCTGAAGCTTTCTTT.

The chain joins TRBV2 to TRBJ2-2, with TRBD2 matching over 9 bases. The trim removed 7 bases at V and 1 base at J, leaving 4 bases unmatched. CDR3 length: 15 amino acids. CDR1 SNHLY and CDR2 FYNNEI come from the germline V gene. CDR3 residues: CASNQRGENTGELFF. CDR3 in DNA: TGTGCCAGCAACCAGCGGGGGGAGAACACCGGGGAGCTGTTTTTT.

J is TRBJ2-5 and V is TRBV5-1; no reliable D call. Germline V CDR1 and CDR2: SGHRS, YFSETQ. The V end lost 0 bases, the J end lost 3 bases, and 9 bases lay between the germline ends. This CDR3 has 14 residues. The CDR3 DNA sequence: TGCGCCAGCAGCTTGGTAGTTGGAAAAGAGACCCAGTACTTC. Its translation is CASSLVVGKETQYF. The full variable domain, in which reference TRBV5-1 and TRBJ2-5 provide the parts outside the CDR3, is KAGVTQTPRYLIKTRGQQVTLSCSPISGHRSVSWYQQTPGQGLQFLFEYFSETQRNKGNFPGRFSGRQFSNSRSEMNVSTLELGDSALYLCASSLVVGKETQYFGPGTRLLVL.

This CDR3 is CARGQGRPGTEAFF. CDR3 nucleotide sequence: TGTGCCCGCGGCCAGGGACGTCCGGGCACTGAAGCTTTCTTT. The chain recombines TRBV2 with TRBJ1-1; perhaps TRBD1 as D (5 bases). V shed 11 bases and J shed 4 bases, with 20 bases lying between them. CDR1 is SNHLY, CDR2 FYNNEI, per germline. The CDR3 totals 14 residues.

The chain employs TRBV11-3 and TRBJ2-7, with TRBD2 identical over 8 bases. J was trimmed by 3 bases and V by 5 bases; bases with no gene match: 3. The CDR3 covers 13 residues. The germline V gene has CDR1 SGHNT and CDR2 YENEEA. The CDR3 region is CASSRTSSYEQYF. CDR3 sequence (DNA): TGTGCCAGCAGCCGGACTAGCAGCTACGAGCAGTACTTC.

About this clone itself: One end of the junction fails to match germline, which may point to a read error. This sequence joins TRBV19 and TRBJ1-2; D perhaps matches TRBD1 (6 bases). CDR1 and CDR2 from the germline V gene are LNHDA and SQIVND (reference sequence). The CDR3 has 14 residues. DNA of the CDR3: TGTGCCAGTAGTATAGTTCAGGGGTCCTATGGCTGCACCTTC. Its protein is CASSIVQGSYGCTF.

V gene TRBV10-3 combines with J gene TRBJ2-2, with a possible D match to TRBD1 (5 bases). The V end was cut by 0 bases, the J end by 6 bases, with 5 bases between. The length of the CDR3 is 13 residues. Germline lookup yields CDR1 ENHRY and CDR2 SYGVKD. Here the CDR3 reads CAISESGPGELFF. The DNA for the CDR3 is TGTGCCATCAGTGAGTCGGGGCCCGGGGAGCTGTTTTTT.

V is TRBV30 and J is TRBJ1-1; D gene ambiguous. Germline V CDR1 and CDR2: GTSNPN, SVGIG (reference sequence). The CDR3 has 13 residues. V gave up 0 bases and J gave up 1 base, with 6 bases separating them. The CDR3 DNA reads TGTGCCTGGAGTGTTGGAGCGAACACTGAAGCTTTCTTT. This translates into CAWSVGANTEAFF.

The rearrangement uses TRBV9 and TRBJ2-1; TRBD2 matches at 8 bases. The V and J ends lost 6 bases and 5 bases, in that order; junction bases with no gene match: 10. The CDR3 is 15 amino acids. Germline V gene sequence: CDR1 SGDLS, CDR2 YYNGEE. The CDR3 DNA follows: TGTGCCAGCACCCCGGGTAGCGGGACCCACAATGAGCAGTTCTTC. Encoded protein: CASTPGSGTHNEQFF.

J is TRBJ2-7 and V is TRBV28; D possibly corresponds to TRBD2 (5 bases). Trimming removed 6 bases at V and 1 base at J, with 7 bases between. The CDR3 extends over 12 amino acids. The germline V gene encodes CDR1 MDHEN and CDR2 SYDVKM. The CDR3 bases are TGTGCCAGCAGGACGGGATCCTACGAGCAGTACTTC. Protein: CASRTGSYEQYF.

This chain joins TRBV18 and TRBJ1-3; TRBD1 might be the D (5 bases). The CDR3 loop spans 17 amino acids. V shed 3 bases and J shed 3 bases, with 18 bases lying between them. Germline assignment: CDR1 KGHSH and CDR2 LQKENI. DNA for the CDR3: TGTGCCAGCTCACCCCCCAAGGGACCTCTCGGTGGAAACACCATATATTTT. Protein: CASSPPKGPLGGNTIYF. Using reference TRBV18 and TRBJ1-3 for the parts outside the CDR3, the full variable domain is NAGVMQNPRHLVRRRGQEARLRCSPMKGHSHVYWYRQLPEEGLKFMVYLQKENIIDESGMPKERFSAEFPKEGPSILRIQQVVRGDSAAYFCASSPPKGPLGGNTIYFGEGSWLTVV.

The CDR3 coding sequence is TGTGCCTGGACAGGGACAGCCTACAATGAGCAGTTCTTC. Protein: CAWTGTAYNEQFF. The rearrangement uses TRBV30 and TRBJ2-1; 7 positions match TRBD1. Germline loops: CDR1 GTSNPN, CDR2 SVGIG (reference sequence). J lost 2 bases, V lost 4 bases, and 2 bases had no gene match. This CDR3 region has 13 residues.

The chain uses TRBV4-1 and TRBJ2-3; D not resolved. V was clipped by 1 base and J by 4 bases, with 6 bases between them. The CDR3 sequence is 13 residues long. CDR1 is MGHRA, CDR2 YSYEKL, per germline. The CDR3 nucleotides are TGCGCCAGCAGCCAAGGGATGCCAGATACGCAGTATTTT. Protein: CASSQGMPDTQYF.

The chain has TRBV28 and TRBJ1-1; a possible D gene is TRBD1 (6 bases). Trimming removed 3 bases at V and 1 base at J, with 9 bases between. The CDR3 spans 14 residues. Germline V lookup: CDR1 MDHEN, CDR2 SYDVKM. The CDR3 bases are TGTGCCAGCAGTTTCCCGGGACAGAACACTGAAGCTTTCTTT. As protein: CASSFPGQNTEAFF.

The V call is TRBV6-1, the J call TRBJ1-4; D not resolved. There are 13 residues in the CDR3. With 7 bases removed from V and 7 bases from J, the gap between germline ends came to 13 bases. Germline-derived CDR1 and CDR2 are MNHNS and SASEGT. In DNA, the CDR3 is TGTGCCAGCACACCGCGGTGGAGTGAAAAACTGTTTTTT. It specifies CASTPRWSEKLFF.

DNA of the CDR3: TGCGCCAGCAGCTTTGGCGGGACGGGGGAGACCCAGTACTTC. This codes for CASSFGGTGETQYF. This chain connects TRBV5-1 to TRBJ2-5, with a tentative D call TRBD2 (6 bases). The V gene lost 2 bases and the J gene lost 5 bases, with 13 bases spanning the gap. Germline CDR1 SGHRS, CDR2 YFSETQ. The CDR3 loop spans 14 amino acids.

The chain recombines TRBV7-3 with TRBJ2-2; 8 bases are a match to TRBD2. The junction had 5 bases not matched to a gene; V was cut back by 3 bases and J by 5 bases. Germline V CDR1 and CDR2: SGHTA, FQGTGA. The CDR3 is 15 amino acids. The CDR3 sequence: CASSLDGLATGELFF. Here the CDR3 DNA reads TGTGCCAGCAGCTTGGATGGACTAGCAACCGGGGAGCTGTTTTTT.

J is TRBJ1-2 and V is TRBV7-2, with a tentative D call TRBD1 (5 bases). V was trimmed by 5 bases and J by 2 bases, leaving 15 bases between them. The germline CDR1 and CDR2 sequences are SGHTA and FQGNSA. The CDR3 totals 15 residues. The CDR3 reads CASSPTGTPNYGYTF. CDR3 nucleotides: TGTGCCAGCAGCCCCACCGGGACGCCCAACTATGGCTACACCTTC.

The gene calls are TRBV5-4 and TRBJ1-2, with D perhaps TRBD1 (6 bases). The CDR3 length is 13 residues. The germline V gene encodes CDR1 SGHNT and CDR2 YYREEE (reference sequence). Deletions cut 2 bases from V and 6 bases from J, with 11 bases between. CDR3 amino acids: CASSLTGGDGYTF. DNA for the CDR3: TGTGCCAGCAGCTTAACGGGGGGCGATGGCTACACCTTC.

The CDR3 spells CASSPRLQGEGIQYF. Written as DNA, the CDR3 is TGTGCCAGCTCACCGCGTCTACAGGGGGAGGGCATTCAGTACTTC. V gene TRBV18 combines with J gene TRBJ2-4; TRBD1 is a possible D gene (8 bases). Germline assignment: CDR1 KGHSH and CDR2 LQKENI. The CDR3 spans 15 residues. The ends were cut back, 3 bases at V and 9 bases at J, with 18 bases in the middle.

The V gene is TRBV6-6, the J gene TRBJ2-1; 9 positions match TRBD1. The CDR3 is 15 amino acids. Trimming took 2 bases from V and 5 from J; bases not matched to a gene: 4. Germline assignment: CDR1 MNHNY and CDR2 SVGAGI (reference sequence). The CDR3 bases are TGTGCCAGCAGTTACAGACAGGGGGGAAACAATGAGCAGTTCTTC. Amino acid sequence: CASSYRQGGNNEQFF.

The chain employs TRBV6-5 and TRBJ1-3; D might be TRBD1 (5 bases). The CDR3 spans 13 residues. Germline V gene lookup returns CDR1 MNHEY and CDR2 SVGAGI. The V end was cut by 7 bases, the J end by 4 bases, with 11 bases between. CDR3 DNA sequence: TGTGCCAGCACCACGGGGGTGGGAAACACCATATATTTT. The encoded protein is CASTTGVGNTIYF.